Here is one TCR beta chain with its context. The CDR3 runs to 14 residues. Germline V gene sequence: CDR1 LNHDA, CDR2 SQIVND (reference sequence). Trimming removed 5 bases from V and 4 bases from J, with 14 bases in between. These data come from a study of cytomegalovirus exposure and HLA in healthy donors. Study-level background: As released early, the data held 80 million to 90 million unique TCRs from HLA-typed donors.

PCR amplification relied on 60 Vbeta primers (plus 13 Jbeta primers). Sequencing used immunoSEQ multiplex PCR; TCRdb keeps in-frame clones, though not all of them. There are some 150,000 clones in the sample; 70% to 80% occur only once, and 7.7% lies in the top ten. The donors were healthy bone marrow donors. The TCR sequence derives from a man between 25 and 39 years old in good health and CMV-seropositive. This chain links TRBV19 with TRBJ1-1; possibly TRBD1 for D (5 bases). Input material: PBMCs. CDR3 sequence: CASSAGGDFTEAFF. CDR3 DNA sequence: TGTGCCAGTAGTGCAGGAGGGGACTTCACTGAAGCTTTCTTT.